Below, 23 T cell receptor beta chains from the same sample are listed, as sequenced in a study of blood T cell repertoires in COVID-19. Data came from immunoSEQ multiplex PCR; TCRdb stores just in-frame clones and leaves some out. The sample has fewer than 65,000 clones, about 86% seen once. The sequencing sample was made of peripheral blood. Source of these receptors: a man in his 60s with acute or convalescent COVID-19.

V is TRBV28 and J is TRBJ2-7; 7 nucleotides align to TRBD1. V shed 5 bases and J 6 bases; nucleotides not matched to a gene: 10. This CDR3 comprises 14 residues. Germline V gives CDR1 MDHEN, CDR2 SYDVKM. The CDR3 protein is CASSRPHAGGEQYF. The CDR3, as DNA: TGTGCCAGCAGTCGACCGCACGCAGGGGGCGAGCAGTACTTC.

This clone showed up just once. The chain has TRBV4-3 and TRBJ2-3; D is perhaps TRBD2 (7 bases). Germline V gene lookup returns CDR1 LGHNA and CDR2 YSLEER. The CDR3 extends over 15 amino acids. Deletions cut 2 bases from V and 4 bases from J, with 13 bases between. The CDR3 reads CASSQNGGAADTQYF. Here the CDR3 DNA reads TGCGCCAGCAGCCAAAATGGGGGGGCGGCAGATACGCAGTATTTT.

V usage is TRBV9 and J usage is TRBJ2-2, with TRBD2 identical over 10 bases. The V and J ends lost 0 bases and 4 bases, in that order; junction bases with no gene match: 0. This CDR3 is built from 15 residues. From germline, CDR1 is SGDLS and CDR2 YYNGEE. CDR3 bases: TGTGCCAGCAGCGTAGGACTAGCGGGCACCGGGGAGCTGTTTTTT. Amino acids: CASSVGLAGTGELFF.

This clone was counted a single time. A read error may account for a junction end that differs from germline. The V and J genes are TRBV11-1 and TRBJ2-1; D is possibly TRBD2 (5 bases). The germline gives CDR1 SGHAT, CDR2 FQDESV (reference sequence). CDR3 length: 14 amino acids. The CDR3 DNA is TGTGCCAGCACCTTAGGGAGAGAACACAATGAGCAGTTCTTC. Encoded protein: CASTLGREHNEQFF.

V is TRBV5-1 and J is TRBJ2-3, with D hard to call. V was cut by 4 bases and J by 10 bases, with 16 bases left in between. Germline V CDR1 and CDR2: SGHRS, YFSETQ. This CDR3 contains 13 residues. The CDR3 region is CASSPVNSAAQYF. The CDR3 DNA follows: TGCGCCAGCAGCCCGGTTAACTCGGCGGCGCAGTATTTT.

Note on this clone: Other DNA sequences in the sample encode the same CDR3. The V and J genes are TRBV18 and TRBJ1-1; D remains unclear. V shed 6 bases and J shed 2 bases, with 10 bases lying between them. CDR3 length: 13 residues. CDR1 and CDR2 (germline): KGHSH, LQKENI. CDR3 nucleotides: TGTGCCAGCTCCCGCGACAAAAACACTGAAGCTTTCTTT. It specifies CASSRDKNTEAFF.

The gene calls are TRBV4-3 and TRBJ2-2; D uncertain. Trimming stripped 2 bases from V and 6 bases from J, with 10 bases between. The germline CDR1 and CDR2 sequences are LGHNA and YSLEER. This CDR3 region has 14 residues. The CDR3 protein is CASSQPGYAGELFF. DNA for the CDR3: TGCGCCAGCAGCCAACCCGGGTACGCCGGGGAGCTGTTTTTT.

The rearrangement links TRBV5-1 to TRBJ1-1; 8 bases match TRBD1. Trimming cost V 4 bases and J 10 bases; bases outside gene matches: 3. In germline, CDR1 is SGHRS, CDR2 YFSETQ. This CDR3 has 11 amino acids. The CDR3 region is CASSLQGVAFF. CDR3 DNA sequence: TGCGCCAGCAGCCTACAGGGGGTAGCTTTCTTT.

The CDR3 reads CASSLRQGGNSPLHF. In DNA, the CDR3 is TGTGCCAGCAGCCTCAGACAGGGGGGGAATTCACCCCTCCACTTT. The rearrangement links TRBV7-2 to TRBJ1-6; 9 bases align to TRBD1. This CDR3 has 15 amino acids. Germline trimming cut 5 bases from V and 7 bases from J; bases unmatched to any gene: 6. Germline V lookup: CDR1 SGHTA, CDR2 FQGNSA. The entire variable domain, with the rest obtained from reference TRBV7-2 and TRBJ1-6, is as follows: GAGVSQSPSNKVTEKGKDVELRCDPISGHTALYWYRQSLGQGLEFLIYFQGNSAPDKSGLPSDRFSAERTGGSVSTLTIQRTQQEDSAVYLCASSLRQGGNSPLHFGNGTRLTVT.

The chain recombines TRBV4-2 with TRBJ2-1; a weak D match, TRBD1 (6 bases). V gave up 1 base and J gave up 10 bases, with 17 bases separating them. CDR1 and CDR2 from the germline V gene are LGHNA and YNFKEQ. This CDR3 has 15 amino acids. CDR3 bases: TGTGCCAGCAGCCAAGGGGGGCGTTATCTAGGCGAGCAGTTCTTC. Protein: CASSQGGRYLGEQFF.

The chain links TRBV5-6 to TRBJ2-7; 7 nucleotides align to TRBD1. The CDR3 totals 19 residues. The J segment lost 4 bases and the V segment lost 3 bases, leaving 22 bases of the junction unmatched. CDR1 and CDR2 (germline): SGHDT, YYEEEE. CDR3 in DNA: TGTGCCAGCAGCTCCCAAGGTCGGGATATGGTAACAGGGGTATACGAGCAGTACTTC. Its protein is CASSSQGRDMVTGVYEQYF. The variable domain in full, with the rest retrieved from reference TRBV5-6 and TRBJ2-7, is DAGVTQSPTHLIKTRGQQVTLRCSPKSGHDTVSWYQQALGQGPQFIFQYYEEEERQRGNFPDRFSGHQFPNYSSELNVNALLLGDSALYLCASSSQGRDMVTGVYEQYFGPGTRLTVT.

The rearrangement joins TRBV10-3 to TRBJ2-3; D is perhaps TRBD2 (5 bases). Trimming removed 0 bases at V and 5 bases at J, with 6 bases between. Germline-derived CDR1 and CDR2 are ENHRY and SYGVKD. The length of the CDR3 is 13 residues. CDR3 loop: CAISESGRDTQYF. The CDR3 nucleotides read TGTGCCATCAGTGAGTCTGGGAGAGATACGCAGTATTTT.

This clone has only a few counts. The gene calls are TRBV5-5 and TRBJ2-7; 8 bases align to TRBD2. The CDR3 is made up of 16 amino acids. CDR1 is SGHKS, CDR2 YYEKEE, per germline (reference sequence). V shed 4 bases and J 7 bases; nucleotides not matched to a gene: 16. The CDR3 DNA reads as TGTGCCAGCAGCCTCCGAACCGGGACTAGGAGTGGTGAGCAGTACTTC. Residues: CASSLRTGTRSGEQYF.

V is TRBV29-1 and J is TRBJ2-7, with a possible D match to TRBD2 (5 bases). CDR1 and CDR2 from the germline V gene are SQVTM and ANQGSEA. The CDR3 spans 12 residues. Deletions cut 7 bases from V and 8 bases from J, with 18 bases between. CDR3 region: CSAEGLEYKQYF. In DNA form, the CDR3 reads TGCAGCGCGGAAGGACTGGAGTATAAGCAGTACTTC.

The chain joins TRBV7-9 to TRBJ2-2; D call uncertain. The germline gives CDR1 SEHNR, CDR2 FQNEAQ (reference sequence). Trimming took 5 bases from V and 0 from J, leaving 10 bases between them. This CDR3 contains 15 residues. CDR3 sequence reads: CASSHDTPNTGELFF. The CDR3 DNA is TGTGCCAGCAGCCACGACACCCCGAACACCGGGGAGCTGTTTTTT.

The gene calls are TRBV9 and TRBJ2-1; TRBD2 aligns across 10 bases. The V gene end was trimmed by 0 bases and the J gene end by 7 bases; junction bases not matched to a gene: 7. The CDR3 covers 16 residues. CDR1 SGDLS and CDR2 YYNGEE come from the germline V gene. Here the CDR3 reads CASSVVGSGGSNEQFF. CDR3 DNA sequence: TGTGCCAGCAGCGTAGTCGGTAGCGGGGGGTCAAATGAGCAGTTCTTC.

The rearrangement uses TRBV7-9 and TRBJ1-6, with a possible D match to TRBD1 (5 bases). Deletions cut 3 bases from V and 8 bases from J, with 14 bases between. Germline values: CDR1 SEHNR, CDR2 FQNEAQ (reference sequence). CDR3 length equals 15 residues. The CDR3 bases are TGTGCCAGCAGCTTTAGGGGAAGCAGCGATTCACCCCTCCACTTT. Translating it yields CASSFRGSSDSPLHF.

The V call is TRBV4-3, the J call TRBJ2-3, with 7 bases identical to TRBD1. V trimming: 1 base; J trimming: 4 bases; junction bases outside the gene matches: 5. There are 15 residues in the CDR3. Germline CDR1 reads LGHNA; CDR2 reads YSLEER. The DNA of the CDR3 is TGCGCCAGCAGCCAAGGCCACAGGGGCGCAGATACGCAGTATTTT. Its protein is CASSQGHRGADTQYF.

The chain joins TRBV7-2 to TRBJ2-2, with 13 positions matching TRBD2. J gave up 4 bases and V 5 bases, and 10 bases lay outside the gene matches. The CDR3 consists of 18 residues. Germline CDR1 reads SGHTA; CDR2 reads FQGNSA. The DNA for the CDR3 is TGTGCCAGCAGCCCCAGAAGGGGACTAGCGGGACCCACCGGGGAGCTGTTTTTT. Its protein is CASSPRRGLAGPTGELFF.

The chain couples TRBV4-2 to TRBJ1-4; a weak D match, TRBD1 (5 bases). Trimming took 0 bases from V and 1 from J, leaving 12 bases between them. Germline loops: CDR1 LGHNA, CDR2 YNFKEQ. The CDR3 length is 17 residues. The CDR3 protein is CASSQESLGGTNEKLFF. The CDR3 bases are TGTGCCAGCAGCCAAGAAAGTTTGGGGGGAACTAATGAAAAACTGTTTTTT.

This chain connects TRBV15 to TRBJ2-1, with 9 bases that match TRBD1. The CDR3 is 17 residues long. The trim removed 3 bases at V and 9 bases at J, leaving 15 bases unmatched. CDR1 and CDR2 from the germline V gene are LNHNV and YYDKDF (reference sequence). The CDR3 DNA reads as TGTGCCACCAGCAGGGCCCACTCACAGGGGGCTACGGGTGAGCAGTTCTTC. Translation gives CATSRAHSQGATGEQFF.

The V call is TRBV27, the J call TRBJ2-2; D possibly corresponds to TRBD2 (5 bases). This CDR3 is 14 amino acids long. CDR1 and CDR2 from the germline V gene are MNHEY and SMNVEV (reference sequence). V was cut by 3 bases and J by 1 base, with 6 bases left in between. CDR3 bases: TGTGCCAGCAGTTTTGGGAGGAACACCGGGGAGCTGTTTTTT. Protein: CASSFGRNTGELFF.

The CDR3 sequence: CASSLGAELETQYF. In DNA, the CDR3 is TGTGCCAGCAGCTTGGGGGCAGAGTTAGAGACCCAGTACTTC. The V call is TRBV5-4, the J call TRBJ2-5, with D hard to call. Germline V gene data show CDR1 as SGHNT and CDR2 as YYREEE (reference sequence). V was pared by 0 bases and J by 4 bases, with 10 bases between. The CDR3 runs to 14 residues.